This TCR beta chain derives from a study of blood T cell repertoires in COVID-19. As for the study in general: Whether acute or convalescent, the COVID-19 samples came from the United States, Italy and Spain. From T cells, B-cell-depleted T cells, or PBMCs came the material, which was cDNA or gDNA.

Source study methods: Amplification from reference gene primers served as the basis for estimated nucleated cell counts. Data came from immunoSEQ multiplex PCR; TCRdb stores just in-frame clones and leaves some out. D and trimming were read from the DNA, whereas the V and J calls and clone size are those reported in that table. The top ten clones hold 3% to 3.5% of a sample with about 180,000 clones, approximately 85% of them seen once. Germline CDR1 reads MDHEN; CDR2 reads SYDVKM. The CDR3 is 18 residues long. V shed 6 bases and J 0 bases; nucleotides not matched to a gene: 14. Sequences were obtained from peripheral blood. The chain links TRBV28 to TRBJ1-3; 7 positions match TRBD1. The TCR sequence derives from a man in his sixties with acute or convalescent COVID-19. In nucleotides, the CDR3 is TGTGCCAGCAGGACAGCGCAGGGGGTGACTTACTCTGGAAACACCATATATTTT. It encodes CASRTAQGVTYSGNTIYF.